This entry describes one TCR beta chain. This clonotype was seen at least ten times. No cognate antigen has been identified for it. Base qualities are not at hand, and no much larger clone is one base apart. The source of the sample is a study of low-dose radiotherapy and immunotherapy resistance in tumors (dated by TCRdb to 2021 to 2024). Regarding the research as a whole: Cohort 1 received 0.5 Gy per fraction every 2 weeks, with a prescribed total PTV dose of 6.5 Gy. Patients in Cohort 2 were given 1 Gy per fraction every two weeks, for a total of 13 Gy across 26 weeks. Patients were given nivolumab as a 240 mg flat dose every two weeks and ipilimumab at 1 mg/kg every six weeks, with both drugs delivered intravenously. Cyclophosphamide 200 mg/m2 was given intravenously every two weeks, one day before each radiation and immunotherapy administration. Starting on cycle 1 day 1, patients took 300 mg of aspirin by mouth once daily for four cycles. Randomization of trial participants into treatment groups was not performed. Eight patients were included in the translational analysis, namely three from the first dose cohort plus the first five from the second dose cohort.

The time point label, as the study defines it: before trial treatment. Donors were enrolled in RACIN, a single-arm phase I dose-escalation trial in which nivolumab, ipilimumab, aspirin, low-dose cyclophosphamide and low-dose radiotherapy were combined. Patients were eligible if they had advanced solid tumors that were TIL-negative. The data were produced on an Illumina HiSeq 2500. First-strand cDNA was synthesized with Superscript III and a set of TRAV- and TRBV-specific primers, covering both TCRalpha and TCRbeta chains. TCRs were amplified for around 20 PCR cycles with Phusion, using a constant-region primer paired with the adapter attached to the V primers. Amplification of the isolated mRNA was done with the MessageAmp II aRNA Amplification Kit, which involved a roughly 15-hour in vitro transcription at 37 degrees C. The Dynabeads mRNA DIRECT Purification Kit was used to isolate the mRNA for TCR sequencing. Indexed Illumina adapters were added in a second Phusion PCR of about 27 cycles, after which AMPure XP beads were used to purify the products. Processing in the source paper ran as follows. Custom Perl scripts were used to pool TCR sequences that encoded the same protein, to remove out-of-frame sequences, and to calculate the abundance of each clonotype. The analysis excluded TCR sequences that were supported by just one read. Repertoire metrics included Shannon entropy, Gini index, clonality, richness, and frequency of TCRs shared between repertoires. TCRdb trimmed public reads at Q25 via fastp, called clones via MiXCR and kept in-frame beta chains. CDR3 protein sequences are deduplicated, and each keeps its most common genes and DNA. The V and J calls here are based on TCRdb, not the publication. The sample table contains under 90,000 distinct CDR3 sequences; only one count was recorded for roughly a sixth of them. Jointly, the top ten make up approximately 2.8% of the sample.

Trimming removed 2 bases from V and 0 bases from J; the gene matches leave 20 bases unexplained. There are 24 amino acids in the CDR3, from cysteine to phenylalanine inclusive. Only the CDR3 DNA is retained, 72 bases long and in frame from the first base. The germline V gene encodes CDR1 PRHDT and CDR2 FYEKMQ (reference sequence). The source material was PBMCs, sampled before treatment. This TCR derives from a male donor with prostate cancer. The sequence links TRBV13 to TRBJ2-1; 15 nucleotides in the junction match TRBD2. This receptor carries the CDR3 CASSLSTLFPGLAGGSSSYNEQFF. Here is the DNA: TGTGCCAGCAGCTTATCCACTCTCTTCCCGGGACTAGCGGGGGGCTCTAGCTCCTACAATGAGCAGTTCTTC.